This T cell receptor (beta chain) was recovered during a study of T cells after yellow fever vaccination. The study, taken as a whole, reports: Post-booster samples contained most primary-vaccination clones (roughly 96% CD4, 88% CD8). Relatively few clonotypes were ones that appeared in both CD4 and CD8 compartments.

TCRdb passed the 5' RACE reads through MiXCR, listing each CDR3 protein once. The table lists a few hundred thousand distinct CDR3 sequences, approximately 12% of them singletons. A remark on this clonotype: The antigen remains unidentified.

This CDR3 comprises 13 residues. CDR1 DFQATT and CDR2 SNEGSKA come from the germline V gene (reference sequence). Trimming took off 5 bases at V and 4 bases at J, with 12 bases between the two ends. The source was CD4+ T cells sorted from PBMCs, collected 15 days after the yellow fever booster vaccination. The chain employs TRBV20-1 and TRBJ1-3, with unresolved D. The sequence came from a man younger than 30 who received the YFV17D yellow fever vaccine. The CDR3 sequence: CSALDGIGNTIYF. For the CDR3, the DNA is TGCAGTGCTCTCGACGGGATAGGAAACACCATATATTTT.